Listed below are T cell receptor beta chains from one sample, sequenced in a study of prognosis after radiotherapy for stage I lung cancer. TCRdb itself ran the multiplex PCR reads through MiXCR, one entry per CDR3 protein. The table includes 12,000 or so distinct CDR3 sequences, roughly a third detected once. The source was PBMCs, collected before or after stereotactic body radiation therapy (not recorded which). These receptors came from a donor at least 50 years old with non-small cell lung cancer. The CDR3 runs from the conserved cysteine through the conserved F or W. The order of the fields is V gene, D gene, J gene, clone size, CDR3 protein, CDR3 DNA. A D gene is named only where the DNA matches it firmly. A row's size may be missing; if present it is once, few, many or a size class.

TRBV10-3	.	TRBJ1-2	many	CAISDILTDNYGYTF	TGTGCCATCAGTGACATACTGACTGATAACTATGGCTACACCTTC
TRBV19	.	TRBJ2-3	many	CASSSPDTDTQYF	TGTGCCAGTAGTTCCCCAGACACAGATACGCAGTATTTT
TRBV2	.	TRBJ2-7	.	CASSDDRGYEQYF	TGTGCCAGCAGTGATGACAGAGGCTACGAGCAGTACTTC
TRBV2	.	TRBJ2-7	many	CASKHRSNYEQYF	TGTGCCAGCAAGCACAGGAGTAACTACGAGCAGTACTTC
TRBV10-3	.	TRBJ2-1	many	CAISPPPMGNEQFF	TGTGCCATCAGTCCCCCACCTATGGGCAATGAGCAGTTCTTC
TRBV3-1	.	TRBJ2-3	.	CASSQDLAVSTDTQYF	TGTGCCAGCAGCCAAGATTTGGCAGTGAGCACAGATACGCAGTATTTT
TRBV20-1	TRBD2	TRBJ2-1	medium-sized	CSARGLAGGYNEQFF	TGCAGTGCTAGAGGACTAGCGGGGGGTTACAATGAGCAGTTCTTC
TRBV11-2	.	TRBJ2-3	.	CASSLARKRAGSTDTQYF	TGTGCCAGCAGCTTAGCTCGGAAAAGGGCGGGTAGCACAGATACGCAGTATTTT
TRBV7-8	.	TRBJ2-1	medium-sized	CASSSGGLGARGEQFF	TGTGCCAGCAGCTCAGGAGGGCTGGGGGCTAGAGGTGAGCAGTTCTTC
TRBV6-2/TRBV6-3	.	TRBJ1-1	.	CASSYQIGINTESFF	TGTGCCAGCAGTTACCAGATAGGGATTAACACTGAATCTTTCTTT
TRBV9	TRBD1	TRBJ2-3	many	CASSVGGTGSTDTQYF	TGTGCCAGCAGCGTAGGAGGGACAGGGAGCACAGATACGCAGTATTTT
TRBV7-9	.	TRBJ2-7	many	CASSLDGLGQYF	TGTGCCAGCAGCTTAGACGGTTTGGGGCAGTACTTC
TRBV7-8	TRBD2	TRBJ2-7	.	CASSLVHVTSGGGRYEQYF	TGTGCCAGCAGCTTAGTTCACGTGACTAGCGGGGGAGGACGGTACGAGCAGTACTTC
TRBV12-3/TRBV12-4	.	TRBJ1-4	many	CASKQGLFPNEKLFF	TGTGCCAGCAAGCAGGGGTTATTCCCTAATGAAAAACTGTTTTTT
TRBV25-1	.	TRBJ1-1	many	CASSDPGFPEAFF	TGTGCCAGCAGTGATCCAGGGTTCCCTGAAGCTTTCTTT
TRBV20-1	TRBD1	TRBJ1-1	many	CSAPTGSGPKAFF	TGCAGTGCTCCGACAGGGTCGGGGCCGAAAGCTTTCTTT
TRBV20-1	TRBD2	TRBJ2-7	.	CSAPRTSLSYEQYF	TGCAGTGCCCCAAGGACTAGCTTGTCCTACGAGCAGTACTTC
TRBV6-1	.	TRBJ1-3	many	CAAKGTSGNTIYF	TGTGCCGCAAAGGGTACCAGTGGAAACACCATATATTTT
TRBV10-3	.	TRBJ2-5	many	CAISESGYQETQYF	TGTGCCATCAGTGAGTCTGGCTACCAAGAGACCCAGTACTTC
TRBV2	.	TRBJ1-3	.	CASSEGGTGNTIYF	TGTGCCAGCAGTGAAGGGGGCACTGGAAACACCATATATTTT
TRBV6-1	.	TRBJ1-2	medium-sized	CASSRGEEGYGYTF	TGTGCCAGCAGTAGGGGCGAGGAGGGATATGGCTACACCTTC
TRBV7-9	.	TRBJ1-1	many	CASSLGGGGMNTEAFF	TGTGCCAGCAGCTTGGGAGGCGGGGGAATGAACACTGAAGCTTTCTTT
TRBV7-3	TRBD1	TRBJ2-7	many	CASSPGRDRGNEQYF	TGTGCCAGCAGCCCGGGTCGAGACAGGGGTAACGAGCAGTACTTC
TRBV28	TRBD1	TRBJ2-7	many	CASSPPGQDSYEQYF	TGTGCCAGCAGTCCCCCGGGACAGGACTCCTACGAGCAGTACTTC
TRBV2	.	TRBJ2-1	many	CASSELAEGLGEQFF	TGTGCCAGCAGTGAATTAGCGGAAGGGCTGGGTGAGCAGTTCTTC
TRBV11-2	.	TRBJ1-2	many	CASSLESHPNYGYTF	TGTGCCAGCAGCTTAGAGTCCCACCCTAACTATGGCTACACCTTC
TRBV3-1	TRBD1	TRBJ1-2	many	CASSDHGTGGSHGYTF	TGTGCCAGCAGCGATCACGGGACAGGGGGGTCCCACGGCTACACCTTC
TRBV10-2	TRBD1	TRBJ2-7	.	CASSEFPNLQGIPIISEQYF	TGCGCCAGCAGTGAGTTTCCTAACCTACAGGGGATCCCCATTATAAGCGAGCAGTACTTC
TRBV7-8	TRBD1	TRBJ1-2	.	CASSRDRGTNYGYTF	TGTGCCAGCAGCCGAGACAGGGGGACTAACTATGGCTACACCTTC
TRBV6-4	TRBD2	TRBJ2-1	few	CASSYSAGAGEQFF	TGTGCCAGCAGTTACTCGGCGGGAGCTGGTGAGCAGTTCTTC
TRBV18	TRBD1	TRBJ2-2	many	CASSPRGQENTGELFF	TGTGCCAGCTCACCAAGGGGACAGGAGAACACCGGGGAGCTGTTTTTT
TRBV19	.	TRBJ2-6	many	CASSTQGSGANVLTF	TGTGCCAGTAGTACGCAGGGTTCTGGGGCCAACGTCCTGACTTTC
TRBV28	.	TRBJ2-1	.	CASSRGTCRHNEQFF	TGTGCCAGCAGTCGCGGGACATGTCGTCACAATGAGCAGTTCTTC